This TCR beta chain was identified in a study of OX40 agonist ivuxolimab in advanced cancers. The table came from immunoSEQ multiplex PCR; TCRdb's copy has only in-frame clones and leaves some out. The sample lists tens of thousands of clones; about 85% were seen once. V was pared by 5 bases and J by 6 bases, with 19 bases between. The length of the CDR3 is 15 residues. Per germline, CDR1 SNHLY and CDR2 FYNNEI. This sequence joins TRBV2 and TRBJ1-1; TRBD1 might be the D (5 bases). The receptor was isolated from an adult with an advanced solid tumor such as melanoma, head and neck, liver or kidney cancer. The material was CD4+ or CD8+ T cells sorted from blood, obtained in a trial of the OX40 agonist ivuxolimab. CDR3 amino acids: CASSPTLGVFAEAFF. CDR3 nucleotide sequence: TGTGCCAGCAGTCCAACTCTGGGGGTTTTCGCTGAAGCTTTCTTT.